This T cell receptor beta chain is from a study of blood T cell repertoires in COVID-19 (TCRdb year 2020). Concerning the study at large: The collaborator samples originated in the United States, Italy and Spain and spanned the acute and convalescent phases of COVID-19. The prospective study material was composed of cDNA or gDNA derived from T cells, B-cell-depleted T cells, or PBMCs. Deeply sampled blood TCRbeta repertoires from subjects exposed to, actively infected with, or recovered from COVID-19 were included in the dataset. A freely available public database, intended as a resource for researchers studying the immune response to SARS-CoV-2, is where the repertoires were released. The samples were drawn from the first 160 participants of the ongoing ImmuneRACE study and from over a thousand subjects provided by 6 global collaborators. Sample metadata almost always included a de-identified subject ID, COVID-19 status, age in years and sex. Where available, HLA class I and class II types were obtained from metadata supplied by the sample provider rather than from assay-based typing.

In the prospective study, participants were roughly 18 to 100 years old, resided in approximately 25 geographic areas of the United States, and were enrolled through a virtual design. In the prospective study, cohorts were assigned on the basis of participant-reported clinical history obtained from a screening survey and a study questionnaire. Exposed participants were defined as having been in contact with someone with a PCR-confirmed or clinician-diagnosed COVID-19 case within 2 weeks of study entry. Each participant in the prospective study had whole blood, serum and a nasopharyngeal or oropharyngeal swab collected by mobile phlebotomists. Over a roughly 2-month period, participants in the prospective study had the option of providing additional blood draws and questionnaires. Blood samples from the prospective study were shipped frozen or at room temperature prior to DNA extraction. Relative to germline, V is missing 4 bases and J is missing 5 bases, with 4 bases of the junction outside any gene match. Taken from the germline V gene, the CDR1 and CDR2 loops are SGHTA and FQGTGA. CDR3 length: 15 amino acids, cysteine to phenylalanine. The only DNA kept is the CDR3, 45 bases in frame from the first base.

TCRbeta CDR3 regions were amplified from genomic DNA by means of the immunoSEQ Assay, a bias-controlled multiplex PCR. For the original study's pipeline: The number of nucleated cells in each sample was estimated from the amplification of reference gene primers within the assay. To quantify the absolute abundance of each unique TCRbeta CDR3 rearrangement, sequence reads were collapsed and filtered. For each sample, productive Simpson clonality was calculated by taking the square root of Simpson's diversity index across productive rearrangements. The source is immuneACCESS, and TCRdb retained only in-frame sequences with V and J called. Part of the clones is not carried over; for the studies checked, unresolved V genes explain less than half of this, and the remainder is unexplained. V and J calls plus clone size are reproduced from that table; the DNA served to infer D and trimming. In this sample the table shows fewer than 250,000 clones, 85% to 90% of which occur a single time. Roughly 16% of the sample comes from the top ten.

Comment on this clone: Its antigen has not been determined. Within one base of it there is no much larger clone, and no base qualities were kept.

The investigation overall reported the following: Clinical and demographic metadata were provided uncurated, with the amount varying by source and participant.

The rearrangement joined TRBV7-3 to TRBJ2-1, with TRBD1 matching 11 junction bases. This clonotype was sampled from a man aged 25-45 years who had been exposed to COVID-19. Material: PBMCs or T cells enriched from blood (not recorded which). The CDR3 protein is CASSSGQGAHNEQFF. The bases read TGTGCCAGCAGCTCCGGACAGGGGGCCCACAATGAGCAGTTCTTC. Here the CDR3 is joined to the reference TRBV7-3 and TRBJ2-1 genes, and the full variable domain is: GAGVSQTPSNKVTEKGKYVELRCDPISGHTALYWYRQSLGQGPEFLIYFQGTGAADDSGLPNDRFFAVRPEGSVSTLKIQRTERGDSAVYLCASSSGQGAHNEQFFGPGTRLTVL.